These 30 T cell receptor beta chains originate from one sample sequenced in a study of blood T cell repertoires in COVID-19. Sequencing used immunoSEQ multiplex PCR; TCRdb keeps in-frame clones, though not all of them. The data contain roughly 120,000 clones, 65% to 85% of them singletons. Input material: peripheral blood. Receptors originate from a man in his sixties or seventies with acute or convalescent COVID-19.

This sequence joins TRBV4-2 and TRBJ1-2; maybe TRBD1 (6 bases). From germline, CDR1 is LGHNA and CDR2 YNFKEQ. The CDR3 totals 15 residues. Trimming pared 1 base from V and 7 bases from J, leaving 16 bases between. In DNA, the CDR3 is TGTGCCAGCAGCCAAGTCACAGGGAATGTCGGTGGCTACACCTTC. Residues: CASSQVTGNVGGYTF.

J is TRBJ2-7 and V is TRBV24-1; TRBD1 aligns across 9 bases. V dropped 2 bases and J dropped 0; count of bases not matched to a gene: 4. This CDR3 is built from 16 residues. Germline V CDR1 and CDR2: KGHDR, SFDVKD. This CDR3 reads CATSDSGTGSSYEQYF. In DNA form, the CDR3 reads TGTGCCACCAGTGATTCCGGGACAGGGTCCTCCTACGAGCAGTACTTC.

This clone was recorded a few times. This chain uses TRBV19 with TRBJ1-5; TRBD1 is a possible D gene (5 bases). The V and J ends lost 1 base and 9 bases respectively, with 10 bases between them. The CDR3 totals 13 residues. Germline V gives CDR1 LNHDA, CDR2 SQIVND (reference sequence). In DNA form, the CDR3 reads TGTGCCAGTAGTATAGGGACAAGGGGGCCCCAGCATTTT. This encodes CASSIGTRGPQHF.

The chain carries TRBV5-8 and TRBJ2-7; 7 nucleotides align to TRBD1. V shed 0 bases, J shed 2 bases, and the junction held 8 bases outside the gene matches. This CDR3 region has 16 residues. CDR1 and CDR2 from the germline V gene are SGHTS and YDEGEE. The CDR3 loop reads CASSLVRGQFTYEQYF. The CDR3 region has the DNA TGTGCCAGCAGCTTGGTGAGGGGGCAATTTACCTACGAGCAGTACTTC.

The gene calls are TRBV7-8 and TRBJ2-3, with a tentative D call TRBD2 (6 bases). CDR3 size: 15 residues. Germline-derived CDR1 and CDR2 are SGHVS and FQNEAQ. The ends were cut back, 6 bases at V and 4 bases at J, with 17 bases in the middle. The CDR3 loop is CASSHTGSNPDTQYF. In DNA form, the CDR3 reads TGTGCCAGCAGTCACACCGGGAGCAACCCAGATACGCAGTATTTT.

This rearrangement joins TRBV3-1 (or the pseudogene TRBV3-2) to TRBJ1-4; perhaps TRBD1 as D (6 bases). Germline V gene lookup returns CDR1 LGHDT and CDR2 YNNKEL (reference sequence). CDR3 size: 16 residues. V was pared by 4 bases and J by 5 bases, with 17 bases between. The CDR3 region has the DNA TGTGCCAGCAGCCTAAGAGGGGGTTTGGGGAATGAAAAACTGTTTTTT. Amino acids: CASSLRGGLGNEKLFF.

The chain recombines TRBV5-6 with TRBJ2-7, with D maybe TRBD2 (7 bases). CDR1 and CDR2 (germline): SGHDT, YYEEEE. The CDR3 consists of 14 residues. V was trimmed by 5 bases and J by 5 bases, leaving 17 bases between them. The CDR3 loop is CASSSGGLSDEQYF. CDR3 in DNA: TGTGCCAGCAGTTCCGGGGGGCTTAGTGACGAGCAGTACTTC.

V and J are TRBV7-9 and TRBJ2-3; 15 nucleotides line up with TRBD2. Trimming removed 5 bases from V and 8 bases from J; junction bases left unmatched: 11. In germline, CDR1 is SEHNR, CDR2 FQNEAQ (reference sequence). The CDR3 extends over 17 amino acids. The DNA of the CDR3 is TGTGCCAGCAGCGTTTCCGGGACTAGCGGGGGGCGGGGTACGCAGTATTTT. Residues: CASSVSGTSGGRGTQYF.

V is TRBV28 and J is TRBJ2-1, with D tentatively TRBD2 (5 bases). This CDR3 has 16 amino acids. Germline assignment: CDR1 MDHEN and CDR2 SYDVKM. V was shortened by 1 base and J by 0 bases, with 10 bases between the two germline ends. CDR3 region: CASSLYSGNSYNEQFF. CDR3 DNA: TGTGCCAGCAGTTTATATTCGGGAAACTCCTACAATGAGCAGTTCTTC.

This clone was picked up one time. The chain joins TRBV7-9 to TRBJ1-2, with D uncertain. Germline V gives CDR1 SEHNR, CDR2 FQNEAQ (reference sequence). V lost 3 bases and J 4 bases, leaving 9 bases between the germline ends. This CDR3 is 13 amino acids long. CDR3 residues: CASSFSDTYGYTF. CDR3 in DNA: TGTGCCAGCAGCTTTAGCGACACCTATGGCTACACCTTC. Full variable domain (rest looked up from reference TRBV7-9 and TRBJ1-2): DTGVSQNPRHKITKRGQNVTFRCDPISEHNRLYWYRQTLGQGPEFLTYFQNEAQLEKSRLLSDRFSAERPKGSFSTLEIQRTEQGDSAMYLCASSFSDTYGYTFGSGTRLTVV.

The chain combines TRBV29-1 with TRBJ2-7, with 7 bases lining up with TRBD1. J lost 4 bases, V lost 6 bases, and 3 bases had no gene match. Looked up from germline, CDR1 is SQVTM and CDR2 is ANQGSEA. The CDR3 extends over 11 amino acids. Here the CDR3 reads CSVADRYEQYF. In DNA, the CDR3 is TGCAGCGTGGCGGACAGGTACGAGCAGTACTTC.

The genes are TRBV3-1 (or the pseudogene TRBV3-2) and TRBJ1-3, with TRBD1 matching over 8 bases. The germline gives CDR1 LGHDT, CDR2 YNNKEL (reference sequence). The CDR3 covers 14 residues. The V gene end was trimmed by 5 bases and the J gene end by 5 bases; junction bases not matched to a gene: 5. CDR3 in DNA: TGTGCCAGCAGCGCTAGGGACAGGAGAAACACCATATATTTT. This codes for CASSARDRRNTIYF.

As for this clone: One end of the junction varies from germline; a read error may be responsible. V usage is TRBV29-1 and J usage is TRBJ1-4; no clear D gene. CDR1 and CDR2 from the germline V gene are SQVTM and ANQGSEA. CDR3 size: 14 residues. The CDR3 sequence is CSVEQSGVNGKLFF. CDR3 coding DNA: TGCAGCGTTGAGCAAAGCGGGGTTAATGGAAAACTGTTTTTT.

The V call is TRBV10-2, the J call TRBJ2-3; D may be TRBD2 (5 bases). From germline, CDR1 is WSHSY and CDR2 SAAADI. CDR3 size: 14 residues. V was pared by 3 bases and J by 2 bases, with 9 bases between. The CDR3 bases are TGCGCCAGCAGTGACGAGAGGGCCACAGATACGCAGTATTTT. It encodes CASSDERATDTQYF.

The rearrangement joins TRBV10-2 to TRBJ1-1; a possible D gene is TRBD1 (5 bases). CDR1 WSHSY and CDR2 SAAADI come from the germline V gene. The CDR3 loop spans 13 amino acids. V was pared by 4 bases and J by 0 bases, with 6 bases between. The chain's CDR3 is CASSVRVNTEAFF. DNA of the CDR3: TGCGCCAGCAGTGTCAGGGTGAACACTGAAGCTTTCTTT.

The chain combines TRBV21-1 with TRBJ2-1; whether TRBD2, the table's D call, matches the DNA was not checked. TRBV21-1 is a listed pseudogene. The CDR3 length is 15 residues. In DNA form, the CDR3 reads TGTGCCAGCAGCAAAACTTACCACTCCTACAATGAGCAGTTCTTC. Its protein is CASSKTYHSYNEQFF.

This rearrangement joins TRBV4-2 to TRBJ1-2, with D unclear. CDR3 length: 18 residues. The ends were cut back, 1 base at V and 7 bases at J, with 25 bases in the middle. Germline CDR1 reads LGHNA; CDR2 reads YNFKEQ. The chain's CDR3 is CASSQGQQVAFKAGGYTF. The CDR3 DNA reads TGTGCCAGCAGCCAAGGTCAGCAGGTCGCGTTCAAAGCCGGTGGCTACACCTTC.

This clone was counted a single time. This chain uses TRBV29-1 with TRBJ2-3; TRBD1 might be the D (6 bases). V lost 4 bases and J 4 bases, leaving 15 bases between the germline ends. The CDR3 has 14 residues. Germline V lookup: CDR1 SQVTM, CDR2 ANQGSEA. For the CDR3, the DNA is TGCAGCGTTGGGCAGGGGAGTGGTTCAGATACGCAGTATTTT. The encoded protein is CSVGQGSGSDTQYF.

The chain is built from TRBV2 and TRBJ1-1; D gene ambiguous. Looked up from germline, CDR1 is SNHLY and CDR2 is FYNNEI. V gave up 9 bases and J gave up 4 bases, with 15 bases separating them. CDR3 length equals 13 residues. CDR3: CASGVSGSTEAFF. The CDR3 DNA is TGTGCCAGTGGGGTTTCGGGGAGCACTGAAGCTTTCTTT.

The chain employs TRBV3-1 (or the pseudogene TRBV3-2) and TRBJ2-7; tentatively, D is TRBD1 (6 bases). There are 15 residues in the CDR3. CDR1 is LGHDT and CDR2 is YNNKEL in the germline V gene (reference sequence). The V end was cut by 1 base, the J end by 4 bases, with 14 bases between. The CDR3 sequence: CASSQVLDSQYEQYF. The CDR3 coding sequence is TGTGCCAGCAGCCAAGTGCTGGACAGCCAATACGAGCAGTACTTC.

This chain joins TRBV7-2 and TRBJ2-3; 11 bases are a match to TRBD2. Unmatched junction bases numbered 6, after V lost 4 bases and J lost 3 bases. Germline V gene lookup returns CDR1 SGHTA and CDR2 FQGNSA. The CDR3 is 16 amino acids. The CDR3 sequence: CASSSRSGGATDTQYF. CDR3 DNA sequence: TGTGCCAGCAGCTCACGTAGCGGGGGGGCAACAGATACGCAGTATTTT.

The V and J genes are TRBV3-1 (or the pseudogene TRBV3-2) and TRBJ2-3, with 9 bases fitting TRBD2. V lost 0 bases, J lost 5 bases, and 15 bases stayed unmatched. The CDR3 runs 19 residues. Germline loops: CDR1 LGHDT, CDR2 YNNKEL (reference sequence). The CDR3 region has the DNA TGTGCCAGCAGCCAAGATCTTCCCAGCGGGGGGATCGTGGGAGATACGCAGTATTTT. This codes for CASSQDLPSGGIVGDTQYF.

The chain's CDR3 is CASSKQGASPLHF. The CDR3 coding sequence is TGTGCCAGCAGCAAACAGGGAGCTTCACCCCTCCACTTT. This chain links TRBV14 with TRBJ1-6; weak D call: TRBD1 (6 bases). From germline, CDR1 is SGHDN and CDR2 FVKESK. This CDR3 contains 13 residues. The germline V and J ends were trimmed by 5 bases and 9 bases, with 11 bases remaining between them.

The CDR3 protein is CATSRDSNTGVGNQPQHF. CDR3 sequence (DNA): TGTGCCACCAGCAGAGACAGTAATACAGGGGTAGGGAATCAGCCCCAGCATTTT. The chain employs TRBV15 and TRBJ1-5, with 7 bases aligning to TRBD1. The germline CDR1 and CDR2 sequences are LNHNV and YYDKDF (reference sequence). The CDR3 has 18 amino acids. With V trimmed by 0 bases and J by 4 bases, 12 bases remained unmatched.

V and J are TRBV5-6 and TRBJ2-1, with 13 bases that match TRBD2. V was clipped by 4 bases and J by 8 bases; unmatched bases: 6. Germline V gives CDR1 SGHDT, CDR2 YYEEEE. This CDR3 comprises 15 residues. CDR3 sequence reads: CASSPTSGGAHEQFF. CDR3 DNA: TGTGCCAGCAGCCCTACTAGCGGGGGGGCCCATGAGCAGTTCTTC.

This clone was found a few times. The gene calls are TRBV15 and TRBJ1-6; D unclear. The germline gives CDR1 LNHNV, CDR2 YYDKDF (reference sequence). The CDR3 consists of 16 residues. V shed 1 base and J shed 2 bases, with 9 bases lying between them. This CDR3 reads CATSRGAGTYNSPLHF. The CDR3 DNA sequence: TGTGCCACCAGCAGAGGGGCAGGTACCTATAATTCACCCCTCCACTTT.

The rearrangement joins TRBV11-2 to TRBJ2-5, with TRBD2 matching 8 bases. V trimming: 3 bases; J trimming: 1 base; junction bases outside the gene matches: 4. The CDR3 totals 15 residues. Germline lookup yields CDR1 SGHAT and CDR2 FQNNGV. The CDR3 coding sequence is TGTGCCAGCAGCTTGCTAGCGGGTGGCCAAGAGACCCAGTACTTC. It codes for CASSLLAGGQETQYF.

The chain combines TRBV5-1 with TRBJ2-1, with TRBD1 matching 9 bases. The CDR3 consists of 16 residues. V trimming: 4 bases; J trimming: 7 bases; junction bases outside the gene matches: 12. Germline loops: CDR1 SGHRS, CDR2 YFSETQ. The CDR3 reads CASSGGQGYALNEQFF. CDR3 DNA sequence: TGCGCCAGCAGCGGCGGACAGGGGTACGCCCTAAATGAGCAGTTCTTC.

This sequence joins TRBV2 and TRBJ1-2, with TRBD1 as a possible D gene (6 bases). The CDR3 spans 13 residues. V lost 6 bases and J 4 bases, leaving 12 bases between the germline ends. Germline V gene sequence: CDR1 SNHLY, CDR2 FYNNEI. The CDR3 DNA is TGTGCCAGCAGCACAGGGTCTATCTATGGCTACACCTTC. It yields the protein CASSTGSIYGYTF.

V usage is TRBV19 and J usage is TRBJ1-2; 7 bases align to TRBD1. The V gene's germline CDR1 is LNHDA and CDR2 SQIVND (reference sequence). The V segment lost 9 bases and the J segment 4 bases; nucleotides outside the gene matches: 11. The CDR3 consists of 14 residues. The CDR3 region has the DNA TGTGCCAGCTGGACAGGTCAAACCTTCTATGGCTACACCTTC. This codes for CASWTGQTFYGYTF.